The following is a T cell receptor (beta chain) sequence with its context. What it binds is unknown. The sample comes from a study of T cell responses to AZD1222 COVID-19 vaccine. Study-level points and caveats: Only a handful of AZD1222 recipients, roughly six in all, had baseline seropositivity. After the peak T cell response, and only then, were repertoires sampled. Clonal diversity was possibly underestimated; the donors were predominantly white British and more often female.

Trimming left V 3 bases short and J 0 bases short, with 13 bases between. Germline values: CDR1 SGDLS, CDR2 YYNGEE. This CDR3 has 16 residues. Sequencing was performed with immunoSEQ multiplex PCR; in TCRdb, only in-frame clones are kept and a portion is missing. The data hold fewer than 200,000 clones, with 85% to 90% observed a single time. The V gene is TRBV9, the J gene TRBJ2-1; a weak D match, TRBD2 (5 bases). The TCR comes from an adult who received the AZD1222 COVID-19 vaccine. The sequencing used peripheral blood, collected 28 days after the second AZD1222 dose. This chain's CDR3 is CASSALPGSSYNEQFF. CDR3 sequence (DNA): TGTGCCAGCAGCGCCCTCCCGGGAAGCTCCTACAATGAGCAGTTCTTC.